The clone carrying this TCR beta chain is deemed medium-sized. Relative to the germline gene, one junction end is altered; a read error may explain this. These data come from a study of cytotoxic CD8 clonotypes in ibrutinib-treated CLL. The table came from immunoSEQ multiplex PCR; TCRdb's copy has only in-frame clones and leaves some out. The table includes 15,000 to 20,000 clones, more than 65% detected once. CDR3 length equals 15 residues. The germline V gene has CDR1 SGHTA and CDR2 FQGTGA. Material: PBMCs, obtained before ibrutinib treatment. The rearrangement joins TRBV7-3 to TRBJ2-2, with 8 bases identical to TRBD2. The receptor was derived from a human donor with chronic lymphocytic leukemia. CDR3 amino acids: CASSLGGGNPGELFF. Written as DNA, the CDR3 is TGTGCCAGCAGCTTAGGCGGGGGGAACCCCGGGGAGCTGTTTTTT.